This T cell receptor beta chain emerged from a study of T cell responses to AZD1222 COVID-19 vaccine. Study-wide results and limits: The donors showed a predominance of white British ancestry and of females, with possible underestimation of clonal diversity. Dominant CD4 TCR responses targeted spike regions 160-218 and 743-854.

On this clone itself: Its matching antigen is unknown.

The data were produced by immunoSEQ multiplex PCR, yet TCRdb's version contains in-frame clones alone and is incomplete. The sample holds some 280,000 clones; 90% to 95% are singletons and the top ten take around 0.6%. The CDR3 contains 15 residues. Trimming shortened V by 3 bases and J by 10 bases, and 20 bases separated the two germline ends. The V gene's germline CDR1 is MNHEY and CDR2 SMNVEV (reference sequence). Sequencing was performed on peripheral blood, taken 28 days after the second AZD1222 dose. The V call is TRBV27, the J call TRBJ2-3; D possibly corresponds to TRBD2 (5 bases). The clonotype comes from an adult who received the AZD1222 COVID-19 vaccine. The CDR3 DNA is TGTGCCAGCAGTTTTTTTGAGAGCGGAGCAGGACCGCAGTATTTT. Amino acid sequence: CASSFFESGAGPQYF.